Listed below are T cell receptor beta chains from one sample, sequenced in a study of early T cells in non-severe SARS-CoV-2 infection. Each CDR3 protein gets one entry after TCRdb re-called the 5' RACE reads with MiXCR. The sample contains approximately 47,000 distinct CDR3 sequences, under 7.5% of which appear only once. Sequences were derived from whole blood, sampled at baseline. These receptors were collected from an adult who was a healthcare worker with PCR-confirmed SARS-CoV-2 infection or an uninfected control (not recorded which). CDR3s include the opening cysteine and the closing phenylalanine or tryptophan. A D gene is named only where the DNA matches it firmly. Size tells how often a clone was seen (once, few, many) or the class of an expanded clone, and some rows leave it out.

size,J,D,V,DNA,CDR3
many,TRBJ2-7,TRBD2,TRBV3-1,TGTGCCAGCAGCCTAGCGGGACCTACCTACGAGCAGTACTTC,CASSLAGPTYEQYF
many,TRBJ2-2,TRBD1,TRBV7-9,TGTGCCAGCAGTAAGATCGGGACAGCGAACACCGGGGAGCTGTTTTTT,CASSKIGTANTGELFF
few,TRBJ2-7,TRBD2,TRBV5-1,TGCGCCAGCAGCTTGGGGAGGGCCAGCGGGACCTACGAGCAGTACTTC,CASSLGRASGTYEQYF
many,TRBJ2-5,NA,TRBV29-1,TGCAGCGCCGAGTGGGGGCGGCGAAGGGAGACCCAGTACTTC,CSAEWGRRRETQYF
NA,TRBJ2-3,TRBD2,TRBV6-2/TRBV6-3,TGTGCCAGCAGAGACGAATATCTAGCGGTTACAGATACGCAGTATTTT,CASRDEYLAVTDTQYF
many,TRBJ2-3,TRBD2,TRBV7-9,TGTGCCAGCAGCCCGTTTGGTAGCGGGATTACCCGCACAGATACGCAGTATTTT,CASSPFGSGITRTDTQYF
many,TRBJ1-1,NA,TRBV29-1,TGCAGCGCTTTGACAGGTACCACTGAAGCTTTCTTT,CSALTGTTEAFF
many,TRBJ2-7,TRBD1,TRBV5-1,TGCGCCAGCAGCGCCTGGGACAGTTCCTACGAGCAGTACTTC,CASSAWDSSYEQYF
NA,TRBJ2-1,NA,TRBV15,TGTGCCACCAGCAGAGCGGGCCCGGGGATTAATGAGCAGTTCTTC,CATSRAGPGINEQFF
NA,TRBJ2-1,TRBD1,TRBV3-1,TGTGCCAGCAGCCAAGTCCAAGGGGCAGGGGGCAGGAAGCGCCGGCCCAGCTCCTACAATGAGCAGTTCTTC,CASSQVQGAGGRKRRPSSYNEQFF
many,TRBJ2-1,TRBD2,TRBV25-1,TGTGCCAGTCAGAAAGCGGGAGTCTACAATGAGCAGTTCTTC,CASQKAGVYNEQFF
few,TRBJ2-4,TRBD1,TRBV9,TGTGCCAGCAGCGTAGTCCGGGGCAGGGGGACCATCCCTGTGGCCAAAAACATTCAGTACTTC,CASSVVRGRGTIPVAKNIQYF
many,TRBJ1-1,NA,TRBV12-3/TRBV12-4,TGTGCCAGCAGCCGTAACCCAGGAATAGGGCACACTGAAGCTTTCTTT,CASSRNPGIGHTEAFF
many,TRBJ1-5,NA,TRBV24-1,TGTGCCACCAGTGATTGTAGGGACACCCTACCCCGGCGGCCCCAGCATTTT,CATSDCRDTLPRRPQHF
few,TRBJ2-1,TRBD2,TRBV10-3,TGTGCCAGCAGGACTAGCGGGGACAATGAGCAGTTCTTC,CASRTSGDNEQFF
few,TRBJ2-1,TRBD2,TRBV6-2/TRBV6-3,TGTGCCGCTCGTAGCGGGAGCGGAGAGCAGTTCTTC,CAARSGSGEQFF
many,TRBJ1-6,NA,TRBV12-3/TRBV12-4,TGTGCCAGCAGTTTAGGCGGGGGTCAAAATTCACCCCTCCACTTT,CASSLGGGQNSPLHF
many,TRBJ2-1,TRBD2,TRBV27,TGTGCCAGCAGTTTAGAGAGGACTAGCGCCTACAATGAGCAGTTCTTC,CASSLERTSAYNEQFF
few,TRBJ2-1,NA,TRBV15,TGTGCCACCGGGTCCGGTAATGAGCAGTTCTTC,CATGSGNEQFF
NA,TRBJ2-7,NA,TRBV29-1,TGCAGCGTTGTACAAAACAGACGAAGCTCCTACGAGCAGTACTTC,CSVVQNRRSSYEQYF
few,TRBJ2-5,TRBD2,TRBV27,TGTGCCAGCAGTTTGTCTGACACTAGCGGGAGCAGGAAGACCCAGTACTTC,CASSLSDTSGSRKTQYF
NA,TRBJ1-6,NA,TRBV27,TGTGCCAGCAGTTTGGGGCCGCCAGGCTCCCGACGTGCACCCCTCCACTTT,CASSLGPPGSRRAPLHF
many,TRBJ2-7,TRBD1,TRBV5-4,TGTGCCAGCAGTAGAGACAGGGGGTACTACGAGCAGTACTTC,CASSRDRGYYEQYF
many,TRBJ2-5,NA,TRBV7-2,TGTGCCAGCAGCTTAAGGATCTCAGGCCGCCAAGAGACCCAGTACTTC,CASSLRISGRQETQYF
few,TRBJ2-7,TRBD2,TRBV3-1,TGTGCCAGCAGCTCACTAGCGGGAGGATACGAGCAGTACTTC,CASSSLAGGYEQYF
many,TRBJ1-5,NA,TRBV28,TGTGCCAGCAGTTTATATGGGGTAAGGGGCAATCAGCCCCAGCATTTT,CASSLYGVRGNQPQHF
NA,TRBJ1-2,NA,TRBV18,TGTGCCAGCTCACCACCAGGAGTTAACTATGGCTACACCTTC,CASSPPGVNYGYTF
few,TRBJ2-7,TRBD2,TRBV20-1,TGCAGTGTACAGCGGGGTACCGACAACTTTTACGAGCAGTACTTC,CSVQRGTDNFYEQYF
few,TRBJ1-2,TRBD1,TRBV4-3,TGCGCCAGCAGCCAAGCCAGGGGGCGTAACTATGGCTACACCTTC,CASSQARGRNYGYTF
few,TRBJ2-3,TRBD2,TRBV29-1,TGCAGCGTTGTTGCGGGAGTTGGCACAGATACGCAGTATTTT,CSVVAGVGTDTQYF
once,TRBJ2-3,TRBD2,TRBV14,TGTGCCAGCAGCCAAAGTAGCGGGAGTACAGATACGCAGTATTTT,CASSQSSGSTDTQYF
many,TRBJ1-5,NA,TRBV20-1,TGCAGTGCTAGAGATGTAGGGATGGATCAGCCCCAGCATTTT,CSARDVGMDQPQHF
few,TRBJ1-5,TRBD1,TRBV27,TGTGCCAGCAGTTTATCTACAGGGGCTCAGCCCCAGCATTTT,CASSLSTGAQPQHF
NA,TRBJ2-5,NA,TRBV7-9,TGTGCCAGCAGCTTAGCGTTTGAGACCCAGTACTTC,CASSLAFETQYF